The next 5 T cell receptor beta chains were all read from a single sample in a study of CD4 T cell repertoires in COVID-19. These memory T cells were uncultured and sequenced directly after ex vivo isolation. Some clones are missing from TCRdb's copy, which holds only in-frame ones; the method was immunoSEQ multiplex PCR. The sample lists around 8,200 clones, approximately 80% occurring once. The material was effector memory CD4+ T cells from blood, obtained before the COVID-19 pandemic. The receptors here all came from a human donor who had COVID-19.

This chain joins TRBV9 and TRBJ1-1, with TRBD1 matching over 8 bases. This CDR3 has 15 amino acids. V trimming: 0 bases; J trimming: 5 bases; junction bases outside the gene matches: 6. Germline values: CDR1 SGDLS, CDR2 YYNGEE. The CDR3 reads CASSVGPGGETEAFF. In DNA form, the CDR3 reads TGTGCCAGCAGCGTAGGCCCAGGGGGCGAAACTGAAGCTTTCTTT.

The genes are TRBV4-1 and TRBJ2-3, with D tentatively TRBD2 (6 bases). CDR1 MGHRA and CDR2 YSYEKL come from the germline V gene. The CDR3 runs to 18 residues. V lost 1 base to trimming and J lost 2 bases, with 19 bases between them. The CDR3 spells CASSQASFGGVNTDTQYF. CDR3 nucleotides: TGCGCCAGCAGCCAAGCGAGCTTTGGCGGGGTGAACACAGATACGCAGTATTTT.

The chain links TRBV28 to TRBJ2-3, with TRBD2 identical over 10 bases. There are 15 residues in the CDR3. V lost 6 bases, J lost 1 base, and 4 bases stayed unmatched. Germline V lookup: CDR1 MDHEN, CDR2 SYDVKM. CDR3 loop: CASRTSGKGTDTQYF. CDR3 bases: TGTGCCAGCAGAACTAGCGGGAAAGGCACAGATACGCAGTATTTT.

The V call is TRBV2, the J call TRBJ2-5; TRBD2 aligns across 8 bases. The CDR3 spans 14 residues. With V trimmed by 8 bases and J by 5 bases, 10 bases remained unmatched. Looked up from germline, CDR1 is SNHLY and CDR2 is FYNNEI. CDR3 bases: TGTGCCAGCGGACGGGGGGGGGTTCAGGAGACCCAGTACTTC. Protein sequence: CASGRGGVQETQYF.

The rearrangement joins TRBV7-8 to TRBJ2-1, with D perhaps TRBD2 (5 bases). CDR1 and CDR2 (germline): SGHVS, FQNEAQ. V dropped 1 base and J dropped 7 bases, with 17 bases sitting between them. This CDR3 region has 16 residues. CDR3 nucleotides: TGTGCCAGCAGCTTAGATCGGCCATCGGGGTGGAATGAGCAGTTCTTC. Amino acids: CASSLDRPSGWNEQFF.